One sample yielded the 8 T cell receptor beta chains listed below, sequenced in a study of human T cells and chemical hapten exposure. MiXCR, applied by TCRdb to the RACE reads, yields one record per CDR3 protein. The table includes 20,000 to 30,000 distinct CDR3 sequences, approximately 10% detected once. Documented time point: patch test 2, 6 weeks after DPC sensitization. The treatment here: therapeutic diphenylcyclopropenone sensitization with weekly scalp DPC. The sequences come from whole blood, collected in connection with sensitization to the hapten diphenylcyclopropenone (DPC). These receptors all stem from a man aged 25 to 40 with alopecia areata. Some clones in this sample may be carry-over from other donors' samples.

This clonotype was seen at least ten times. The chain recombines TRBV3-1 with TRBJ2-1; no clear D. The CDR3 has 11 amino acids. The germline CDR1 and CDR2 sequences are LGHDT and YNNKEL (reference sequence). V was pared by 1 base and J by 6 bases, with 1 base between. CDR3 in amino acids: CASSQGNEQFF. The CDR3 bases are TGTGCCAGCAGCCAAGGCAATGAGCAGTTCTTC.

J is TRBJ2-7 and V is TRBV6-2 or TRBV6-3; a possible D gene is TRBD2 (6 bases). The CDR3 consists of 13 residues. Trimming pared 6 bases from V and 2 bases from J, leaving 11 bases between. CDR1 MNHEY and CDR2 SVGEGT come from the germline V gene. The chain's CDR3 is CASSIAAPYEQYF. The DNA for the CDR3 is TGTGCCAGCAGCATAGCGGCCCCCTACGAGCAGTACTTC.

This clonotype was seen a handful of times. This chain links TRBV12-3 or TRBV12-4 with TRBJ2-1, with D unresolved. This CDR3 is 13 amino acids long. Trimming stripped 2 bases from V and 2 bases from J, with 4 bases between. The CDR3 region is CASSLRPYNEQFF. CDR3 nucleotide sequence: TGTGCCAGCAGTTTAAGGCCCTACAATGAGCAGTTCTTC.

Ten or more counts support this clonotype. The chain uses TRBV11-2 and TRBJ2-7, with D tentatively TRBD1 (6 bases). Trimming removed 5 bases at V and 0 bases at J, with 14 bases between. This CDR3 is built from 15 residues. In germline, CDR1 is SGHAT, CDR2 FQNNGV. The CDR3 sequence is CASSPDGGLSYEQYF. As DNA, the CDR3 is TGTGCCAGCAGCCCGGATGGGGGCCTCTCCTACGAGCAGTACTTC.

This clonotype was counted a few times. The CDR3 spells CASARTGEAPNYGYTF. CDR3 DNA: TGTGCCAGCGCGCGCACAGGGGAAGCCCCCAACTATGGCTACACCTTC. The V and J genes are TRBV5-4 and TRBJ1-2, with 7 positions matching TRBD1. V lost 7 bases to trimming and J lost 2 bases; unmatched junction nucleotides: 14. The CDR3 is 16 amino acids. Germline CDR1 SGHNT, CDR2 YYREEE (reference sequence).

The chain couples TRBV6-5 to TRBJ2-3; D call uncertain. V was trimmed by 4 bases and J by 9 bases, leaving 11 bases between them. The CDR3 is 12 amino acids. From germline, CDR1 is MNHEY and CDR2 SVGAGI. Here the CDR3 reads CASSSPGQTQYF. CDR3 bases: TGTGCCAGCAGTTCCCCCGGTCAGACGCAGTATTTT.

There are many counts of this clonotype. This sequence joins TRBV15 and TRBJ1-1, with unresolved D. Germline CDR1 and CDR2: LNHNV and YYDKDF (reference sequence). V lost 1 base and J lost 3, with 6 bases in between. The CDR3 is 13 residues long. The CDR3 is CATSRVGYTEAFF. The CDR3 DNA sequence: TGTGCCACCAGCAGAGTGGGCTACACTGAAGCTTTCTTT.

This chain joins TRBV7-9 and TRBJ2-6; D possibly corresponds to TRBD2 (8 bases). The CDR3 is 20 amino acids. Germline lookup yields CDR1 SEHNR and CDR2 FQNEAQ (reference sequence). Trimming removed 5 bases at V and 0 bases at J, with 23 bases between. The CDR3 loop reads CASSKGTALAVASGANVLTF. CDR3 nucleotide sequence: TGTGCCAGCAGCAAAGGGACAGCACTAGCGGTCGCCTCTGGGGCCAACGTCCTGACTTTC.